One and the same sample provided the 4 T cell receptor beta chains below, sequenced in a study of shared clonotypes between healthy human individuals. Only in-frame clones appear in the TCRdb table, and some are missing; sequencing was by immunoSEQ multiplex PCR. The table lists roughly 700,000 clones, roughly 87% of them singletons. The sequenced sample consisted of memory CD8+ T cells from PBMCs. The subset denotes: CD45RO+ cells pooled with CCR7-negative TemRA cells. All receptors derive from a man between 18 and 29 years old in good health. Some clones in this sample may be carry-over from other donors' samples.

The chain is built from TRBV29-1 and TRBJ1-1, with D uncertain. Trimming cost V 3 bases and J 5 bases, with 7 bases left between them. The germline V gene has CDR1 SQVTM and CDR2 ANQGSEA. There are 11 residues in the CDR3. CDR3 nucleotides: TGCAGCGTTGATACCAGGACTGAAGCTTTCTTT. It is translated as CSVDTRTEAFF.

The genes are TRBV6-5 and TRBJ2-5, with D uncertain. V gave up 7 bases and J gave up 4 bases, with 19 bases separating them. In germline, CDR1 is MNHEY, CDR2 SVGAGI. This CDR3 is built from 15 residues. The CDR3 is CASTIGTFALETQYF. DNA for the CDR3: TGTGCCAGCACCATTGGTACCTTCGCGTTAGAGACCCAGTACTTC.

This chain links TRBV4-2 with TRBJ2-7; D call uncertain. V gave up 1 base and J gave up 0 bases, with 4 bases separating them. The CDR3 is 13 residues long. Germline values: CDR1 LGHNA, CDR2 YNFKEQ. CDR3 nucleotide sequence: TGTGCCAGCAGCCAAGGAGTCTCCTACGAGCAGTACTTC. Residues: CASSQGVSYEQYF.

CDR3 amino acids: CASSGDRFGDTQYF. CDR3 nucleotides: TGTGCCAGCAGCGGGGACAGGTTCGGAGATACGCAGTATTTT. The J gene is TRBJ2-3, the V gene TRBV5-4; 8 bases line up with TRBD1. Germline CDR1 SGHNT, CDR2 YYREEE (reference sequence). V lost 4 bases to trimming and J lost 5 bases; unmatched junction nucleotides: 6. The CDR3 is 14 residues long.